A single sample is the source of the 25 T cell receptor beta chains below, sequenced in a study of T-cell memory formation after mild COVID-19. One entry per CDR3 protein results from TCRdb running MiXCR on the 5' RACE reads. In the table there are fewer than 300,000 distinct CDR3 sequences, approximately 19% of which are singletons. Sequenced: PBMCs or a T cell subset sorted from them (not recorded which). These receptors originate from a man younger than 35 who had mild COVID-19 (a few samples of this study predate the infection). Cell type and time point are not known.

The chain is built from TRBV6-2 or TRBV6-3 and TRBJ2-3; the match to TRBD1 covers 9 bases. After removal of 6 bases from V and 4 bases from J, the junction contained 5 bases not matched to a gene. CDR1 is MNHEY, CDR2 SVGEGT, per germline. The CDR3 length is 14 residues. Written as DNA, the CDR3 is TGTGCCAGCAGATCCAGGGACAGGGCAGATACGCAGTATTTT. This sequence encodes CASRSRDRADTQYF.

Worth noting for this clonotype: Compared with germline, one end of the junction differs, possibly owing to a read error. The rearrangement joins TRBV28 to TRBJ2-2; perhaps TRBD2 as D (6 bases). Germline V gene lookup returns CDR1 MDHEN and CDR2 SYDVKM. The CDR3 is 13 residues long. The CDR3 DNA is TGTGCCAGCTTTACTTTGGGTCCCGGGGGGCTGTTTTTT. Translated: CASFTLGPGGLFF. The full variable domain, in which reference TRBV28 and TRBJ2-2 provide the parts outside the CDR3, is DVKVTQSSRYLVKRTGEKVFLECVQDMDHENMFWYRQDPGLGLRLIYFSYDVKMKEKGDIPEGYSVSREKKERFSLILESASTNQTSMYLCASFTLGPGGLFFGEGSRLTVL.

V is TRBV14 and J is TRBJ1-2; 7 bases are a match to TRBD1. Germline V gene sequence: CDR1 SGHDN, CDR2 FVKESK. The CDR3 is 14 residues long. Germline trimming cut 6 bases from V and 3 bases from J; bases unmatched to any gene: 7. CDR3 protein: CASSRQGQYYGYTF. DNA of the CDR3: TGTGCCAGCAGTCGACAGGGCCAATACTATGGCTACACCTTC.

Many counts were recorded for this clonotype. The genes are TRBV5-4 and TRBJ1-1; possible D gene TRBD1, 6 bases. The CDR3 runs 13 residues. The germline V and J ends were trimmed by 0 bases and 3 bases, with 6 bases remaining between them. Germline loops: CDR1 SGHNT, CDR2 YYREEE (reference sequence). CDR3 bases: TGTGCCAGCAGCTTGGGACAGGACACTGAAGCTTTCTTT. It is translated as CASSLGQDTEAFF.

This clonotype has more than one count but fewer than ten. This chain uses TRBV20-1 with TRBJ2-1; D remains ambiguous. From germline, CDR1 is DFQATT and CDR2 SNEGSKA (reference sequence). Trimming removed 1 base at V and 5 bases at J, with 12 bases between. The CDR3 totals 14 residues. CDR3: CSARVVTIDNEQFF. The CDR3 DNA follows: TGCAGTGCTAGAGTGGTGACGATCGACAATGAGCAGTTCTTC.

CDR3 loop: CSAIQGDTQYF. CDR3 coding DNA: TGCAGTGCTATTCAGGGTGATACGCAGTATTTT. The chain uses TRBV20-1 and TRBJ2-3, with D perhaps TRBD1 (5 bases). The CDR3 totals 11 residues. Germline V lookup: CDR1 DFQATT, CDR2 SNEGSKA (reference sequence). V dropped 4 bases and J dropped 6 bases, with 8 bases sitting between them.

This chain links TRBV5-1 with TRBJ1-1; D unclear. The CDR3 is 14 amino acids. V gave up 4 bases and J gave up 2 bases, with 12 bases separating them. CDR1 is SGHRS, CDR2 YFSETQ, per germline. CDR3 DNA: TGCGCCAGCAGCCCTCCCTGGGGTAACACTGAAGCTTTCTTT. It is translated as CASSPPWGNTEAFF.

The rearrangement joins TRBV7-8 to TRBJ2-7; D perhaps matches TRBD2 (5 bases). This CDR3 is 14 amino acids long. Trimming removed 1 base from V and 6 bases from J, with 13 bases in between. CDR1 is SGHVS and CDR2 is FQNEAQ in the germline V gene. DNA for the CDR3: TGTGCCAGCAGCTTAGAGGAGGCATACGGCGAGCAGTACGTC. This codes for CASSLEEAYGEQYV.

In its sample, this clonotype was seen many times. The V gene is TRBV5-4, the J gene TRBJ2-2, with a weak D call TRBD1 (6 bases). The CDR3 is 14 amino acids. Germline V lookup: CDR1 SGHNT, CDR2 YYREEE (reference sequence). V was trimmed by 5 bases and J by 1 base, leaving 9 bases between them. CDR3 nucleotide sequence: TGTGCCAGCAGGCGGACAGTGAACACCGGGGAGCTGTTTTTT. Its protein is CASRRTVNTGELFF.

J is TRBJ1-1 and V is TRBV7-8; no clear D gene. The CDR3 has 13 residues. From germline, CDR1 is SGHVS and CDR2 FQNEAQ. With 5 bases removed from V and 6 bases from J, the gap between germline ends came to 13 bases. CDR3 bases: TGTGCCAGCAGCCCACTGGATTGGGCTGAAGCTTTCTTT. Amino acids: CASSPLDWAEAFF. Together with reference TRBV7-8 and TRBJ1-1, the CDR3 gives the full variable domain: GAGVSQSPRYKVAKRGQDVALRCDPISGHVSLFWYQQALGQGPEFLTYFQNEAQLDKSGLPSDRFFAERPEGSVSTLKIQRTQQEDSAVYLCASSPLDWAEAFFGQGTRLTVV.

This clonotype showed up just a few times. The chain employs TRBV7-2 and TRBJ2-3, with D tentatively TRBD1 (6 bases). Germline loops: CDR1 SGHTA, CDR2 FQGNSA. The CDR3 has 14 amino acids. Trimming removed 5 bases at V and 6 bases at J, with 15 bases between. CDR3 in DNA: TGTGCCAGCAGCCAGGACAGTCCCGCGGATACGCAGTATTTT. Translated, it gives CASSQDSPADTQYF.

The chain uses TRBV6-5 and TRBJ2-1; TRBD2 agrees at 9 bases. Germline CDR1 and CDR2: MNHEY and SVGAGI. The CDR3 has 15 residues. J gave up 3 bases and V 6 bases, and 6 bases lay outside the gene matches. CDR3: CASSTGTSYYNEQFF. CDR3 nucleotides: TGTGCCAGCAGCACCGGGACTAGCTACTACAATGAGCAGTTCTTC.

The table lists this clonotype with many counts. The chain joins TRBV5-1 to TRBJ1-1; D ambiguous. This CDR3 comprises 14 residues. The V end lost 1 base, the J end lost 0 bases, and 7 bases lay between the germline ends. Germline CDR1 is SGHRS and CDR2 is YFSETQ. CDR3 loop: CASSLLPMNTEAFF. The DNA for the CDR3 is TGCGCCAGCAGCTTGCTCCCAATGAACACTGAAGCTTTCTTT.

This clonotype was recorded at least ten times. V is TRBV6-2 or TRBV6-3 and J is TRBJ1-1, with unresolved D. V dropped 5 bases and J dropped 8 bases, with 15 bases sitting between them. The CDR3 length is 13 residues. From germline, CDR1 is MNHEY and CDR2 SVGEGT. CDR3 in amino acids: CASSDPDKEEAFF. Here the CDR3 DNA reads TGTGCCAGCAGTGACCCCGACAAGGAGGAAGCTTTCTTT.

A few counts support this clonotype. The chain links TRBV29-1 to TRBJ2-1, with D tentatively TRBD1 (5 bases). The V end was cut by 1 base, the J end by 15 bases, with 7 bases between. The CDR3 contains 9 residues. The germline V gene has CDR1 SQVTM and CDR2 ANQGSEA. CDR3 protein: CSVEGGPFF. CDR3 coding DNA: TGCAGCGTTGAAGGGGGCCCGTTCTTC.

This clonotype showed up just a few times. This chain uses TRBV7-2 with TRBJ2-7, with 10 bases fitting TRBD1. From germline, CDR1 is SGHTA and CDR2 FQGNSA. Trimming at V came to 5 bases and at J to 6 bases, leaving 10 bases not matched to a gene. The CDR3 runs 15 residues. CDR3 amino acids: CASSNPGQGMAEQYV. As DNA, the CDR3 is TGTGCCAGCAGCAACCCGGGACAGGGGATGGCCGAGCAGTACGTC.

The V gene is TRBV11-2, the J gene TRBJ1-1; the D gene is possibly TRBD1 (5 bases). V lost 4 bases and J lost 1, with 13 bases in between. Germline values: CDR1 SGHAT, CDR2 FQNNGV. This CDR3 contains 15 residues. This CDR3 reads CASSSLWGENTEAFF. CDR3 nucleotide sequence: TGTGCCAGCAGCTCCCTGTGGGGGGAGAACACTGAAGCTTTCTTT.

There are many counts of this clonotype. This chain links TRBV18 with TRBJ2-1; D tentatively reads TRBD1 or TRBD2 (5 bases each). V was trimmed by 3 bases and J by 12 bases, leaving 21 bases between them. This CDR3 has 15 residues. Germline CDR1 and CDR2: KGHSH and LQKENI. CDR3 amino acids: CASSPGPDGAIAQFF. Here the CDR3 DNA reads TGTGCCAGCTCACCGGGTCCCGACGGGGCAATCGCGCAGTTCTTC.

The genes are TRBV24-1 and TRBJ2-3; tentatively, D is TRBD1 (7 bases). Deletions cut 9 bases from V and 0 bases from J, with 15 bases between. This CDR3 has 15 amino acids. Germline-derived CDR1 and CDR2 are KGHDR and SFDVKD. CDR3 nucleotides: TGTGCCACCCAGGCAGGGGGACTGAGCACAGATACGCAGTATTTT. This gives the protein CATQAGGLSTDTQYF.

This clonotype was seen a handful of times. The V gene is TRBV6-2 or TRBV6-3, the J gene TRBJ2-5; D possibly corresponds to TRBD2 (6 bases). Trimming took off 2 bases at V and 4 bases at J, with 11 bases between the two ends. From germline, CDR1 is MNHEY and CDR2 SVGEGT. CDR3 length: 14 residues. The CDR3 nucleotides are TGTGCCAGCAGTTACGGAGGGGCCGGAGAGACCCAGTACTTC. It encodes CASSYGGAGETQYF.

This clonotype was detected ten times or more. The chain links TRBV5-1 to TRBJ1-1, with no clear D. This CDR3 is 18 amino acids long. V shed 0 bases and J shed 6 bases, with 24 bases lying between them. Per the germline V gene, CDR1 is SGHRS and CDR2 is YFSETQ. CDR3 DNA: TGCGCCAGCAGCTTGGCGCGCGTCGGGAAAGGGTGGCGCGCTGAAGCTTTCTTT. Translating gives CASSLARVGKGWRAEAFF.

The rearrangement uses TRBV2 and TRBJ2-7, with a possible D match to TRBD2 (7 bases). CDR1 SNHLY and CDR2 FYNNEI come from the germline V gene. V gave up 7 bases and J gave up 6 bases, with 19 bases separating them. The CDR3 is made up of 14 amino acids. The CDR3 DNA follows: TGTGCCAGCACCGGGGGGCGATTACTCGCCGAGCAGTACTTC. Amino acid sequence: CASTGGRLLAEQYF.

This chain links TRBV5-1 with TRBJ1-3; no firm D call. The CDR3 spans 15 residues. CDR1 and CDR2 (germline): SGHRS, YFSETQ. V was clipped by 0 bases and J by 0 bases, with 7 bases between them. CDR3 bases: TGCGCCAGCAGCTTGGACGGCCCCTCTGGAAACACCATATATTTT. It yields the protein CASSLDGPSGNTIYF.

The V call is TRBV5-4, the J call TRBJ1-1; D is possibly TRBD1 (6 bases). The V end lost 2 bases, the J end lost 6 bases, and 11 bases lay between the germline ends. Germline V gene sequence: CDR1 SGHNT, CDR2 YYREEE (reference sequence). The CDR3 loop spans 13 amino acids. In DNA form, the CDR3 reads TGTGCCAGCAGCTTCCAAGGGGGTCCTGAAGCTTTCTTT. Translating it yields CASSFQGGPEAFF.

The V gene is TRBV24-1, the J gene TRBJ1-2; tentative D call: TRBD1 (6 bases). Trimming pared 5 bases from V and 5 bases from J, leaving 17 bases between. The CDR3 covers 15 residues. Germline V gene sequence: CDR1 KGHDR, CDR2 SFDVKD. The CDR3 loop is CATSGDNDSRYGYTF. In DNA, the CDR3 is TGTGCCACCAGTGGGGACAACGATAGTCGGTATGGCTACACCTTC.